Sequencing of this T cell receptor (beta chain) was carried out in a study of blood T cell repertoires in COVID-19. Overall study context: There were acute and convalescent COVID-19 samples, and they came from the United States, Italy and Spain. Sources were T cells, B-cell-depleted T cells, or PBMCs; the material itself was cDNA or gDNA.

In its sample, this clone was seen a few times. Under the authors' procedure: Using reference gene primer amplification, nucleated cell counts were estimated. Sequencing used immunoSEQ multiplex PCR; TCRdb keeps in-frame clones, though not all of them. That table supplies the V and J calls and clone size; D and trimming were determined from the DNA. The sample carries some 100,000 clones, around three quarters recorded once. V was pared by 4 bases and J by 5 bases, with 18 bases between. This CDR3 comprises 16 residues. The V gene's germline CDR1 is SNHLY and CDR2 FYNNEI. This sequence was found in a human donor in a cohort sampled during active or convalescent COVID-19. The V and J genes are TRBV2 and TRBJ1-5, with no clear D. Sequenced input: peripheral blood. The CDR3 DNA reads as TGTGCCAGCAGTGGGGCAGGAGGTGGAGACCATCAGCCCCAGCATTTT. This sequence encodes CASSGAGGGDHQPQHF.